This TCR beta chain appears in the sequencing data of a study of T-cell reconstitution after alpha-beta-depleted transplantation in children. This clonotype has ten or more counts. Unique molecular identifiers were incorporated when the TCRbeta library was constructed. Via MiXCR, TCRdb re-called the PCR reads, giving one row per CDR3 protein. The sample records 200,000 to 250,000 distinct CDR3 sequences, 9.7% being singletons. The CDR3 is 18 residues long. Looked up from germline, CDR1 is SGHRS and CDR2 is YFSETQ. Unmatched junction bases numbered 11, after V lost 0 bases and J lost 3 bases. The sample was PBMCs from the stem cell graft donor, taken from the stem cell graft. The source of this sequence is a human donor who donated a stem cell graft to a child with SCID. The rearrangement joins TRBV5-1 to TRBJ2-1, with 8 bases fitting TRBD2. The CDR3 nucleotides read TGCGCCAGCAGCTTGGAGGCCCAGCGGGGGCCCTACTACAATGAGCAGTTCTTC. Translated, it gives CASSLEAQRGPYYNEQFF.